The 24 T cell receptor beta chains listed next were all sequenced from one sample in a study of Siglec-9 on CD8 T cells in melanoma. The assay was immunoSEQ multiplex PCR, and TCRdb's table has in-frame clones only and misses some. Of around 35,000 clones listed, 65% to 85% are singletons. Input material: Siglec-9- CD8+ T cells sorted from blood. The origin of the receptors is a human donor in good health.

The chain carries TRBV4-1 and TRBJ1-1; D is perhaps TRBD1 (6 bases). The V and J ends lost 0 bases and 1 base respectively, with 9 bases between them. This CDR3 has 15 amino acids. Germline CDR1 MGHRA, CDR2 YSYEKL. CDR3 region: CASSQEGGPNTEAFF. The CDR3 DNA reads TGCGCCAGCAGCCAAGAGGGGGGGCCGAACACTGAAGCTTTCTTT.

The rearrangement links TRBV6-5 to TRBJ2-5; D unresolved. In germline, CDR1 is MNHEY, CDR2 SVGAGI. The CDR3 covers 15 residues. Trimming cost V 5 bases and J 5 bases, with 18 bases left between them. The CDR3 sequence: CASSLYGWGAETQYF. Written as DNA, the CDR3 is TGTGCCAGCAGTCTATACGGGTGGGGTGCGGAGACCCAGTACTTC.

The chain uses TRBV2 and TRBJ2-7, with D unresolved. The CDR3 contains 14 residues. The germline gives CDR1 SNHLY, CDR2 FYNNEI. V was cut by 6 bases and J by 3 bases, with 15 bases left in between. The CDR3 is CASSRSGMDYEQYF. The CDR3 nucleotides read TGTGCCAGCAGCCGGAGTGGAATGGACTACGAGCAGTACTTC.

This chain links TRBV6-6 with TRBJ2-7, with 8 bases matching TRBD2. CDR3 size: 15 residues. J lost 2 bases, V lost 2 bases, and 5 bases had no gene match. The germline V gene has CDR1 MNHNY and CDR2 SVGAGI (reference sequence). The CDR3 protein is CASSYGLARPYEQYF. CDR3 nucleotide sequence: TGTGCCAGCAGTTACGGACTAGCCCGCCCCTACGAGCAGTACTTC.

This chain links TRBV5-6 with TRBJ1-2; 7 bases map to TRBD1. The V gene end was trimmed by 4 bases and the J gene end by 8 bases; junction bases not matched to a gene: 11. The V gene's germline CDR1 is SGHDT and CDR2 YYEEEE. The CDR3 sequence is 14 residues long. CDR3 protein: CASSLRQGVYGYTF. The DNA for the CDR3 is TGTGCCAGCAGCCTCCGACAGGGCGTCTACGGCTACACCTTC.

This rearrangement joins TRBV7-9 to TRBJ2-7; 8 nucleotides line up with TRBD2. The length of the CDR3 is 15 residues. Per germline, CDR1 SEHNR and CDR2 FQNEAQ (reference sequence). After removal of 5 bases from V and 1 base from J, the junction contained 7 bases not matched to a gene. The CDR3 is CASSLSGTGSYEQYF. The CDR3 region has the DNA TGTGCCAGCAGCCTTAGCGGGACGGGGTCCTACGAGCAGTACTTC.

This chain connects TRBV9 to TRBJ2-5, with TRBD1 identical over 7 bases. CDR1 is SGDLS and CDR2 is YYNGEE in the germline V gene. V trimming: 0 bases; J trimming: 1 base; junction bases outside the gene matches: 3. The CDR3 is made up of 15 amino acids. The CDR3 spells CASSVGDSPQETQYF. The CDR3 coding sequence is TGTGCCAGCAGCGTAGGGGACAGCCCCCAAGAGACCCAGTACTTC.

This chain uses TRBV6-1 with TRBJ2-7; the D is unclear. Per the germline V gene, CDR1 is MNHNS and CDR2 is SASEGT. The CDR3 extends over 15 amino acids. V was trimmed by 3 bases and J by 2 bases, leaving 14 bases between them. DNA for the CDR3: TGTGCCAGCAGTGAGGGTCCTTCACTTACCTACGAGCAGTACTTC. Translation gives CASSEGPSLTYEQYF.

The CDR3 loop is CASSPRGGNTIYF. The CDR3 DNA follows: TGTGCCAGCAGCCCTAGGGGCGGAAACACCATATATTTT. The chain recombines TRBV7-9 with TRBJ1-3, with D possibly TRBD1 on 5 matching bases. The CDR3 is 13 amino acids. The germline gives CDR1 SEHNR, CDR2 FQNEAQ (reference sequence). V was shortened by 5 bases and J by 4 bases, with 9 bases between the two germline ends.

This clone has just one count. V gene TRBV19 combines with J gene TRBJ1-1; D is undetermined. In germline, CDR1 is LNHDA, CDR2 SQIVND (reference sequence). The CDR3 sequence is 14 residues long. V lost 3 bases and J 5 bases, leaving 13 bases between the germline ends. The CDR3 bases are TGTGCCAGTAGTATCGCTTCAGCTGAGACTGAAGCTTTCTTT. Its translation: CASSIASAETEAFF. Filled out from reference TRBV19 and TRBJ1-1, the complete variable domain reads DGGITQSPKYLFRKEGQNVTLSCEQNLNHDAMYWYRQDPGQGLRLIYYSQIVNDFQKGDIAEGYSVSREKKESFPLTVTSAQKNPTAFYLCASSIASAETEAFFGQGTRLTVV.

J is TRBJ2-2 and V is TRBV27; D possibly corresponds to TRBD1 (6 bases). In germline, CDR1 is MNHEY, CDR2 SMNVEV (reference sequence). This CDR3 region has 15 residues. Between the trimmed V and J ends, which lost 6 bases and 0 bases, there was a span of 11 bases. The CDR3 is CASSTGQTNTGELFF. CDR3 nucleotides: TGTGCCAGCAGCACGGGACAAACGAACACCGGGGAGCTGTTTTTT.

The chain carries TRBV27 and TRBJ2-1; no firm D call. V was pared by 2 bases and J by 7 bases, with 9 bases between. CDR1 MNHEY and CDR2 SMNVEV come from the germline V gene (reference sequence). The CDR3 has 13 residues. The CDR3 sequence is CASSLQLTNEQFF. The CDR3 region has the DNA TGTGCCAGCAGTTTACAACTAACGAATGAGCAGTTCTTC.

The chain combines TRBV10-2 with TRBJ1-5, with D uncertain. The germline V and J ends were trimmed by 0 bases and 6 bases, with 3 bases remaining between them. The CDR3 totals 12 residues. Germline assignment: CDR1 WSHSY and CDR2 SAAADI. The CDR3 nucleotides are TGCGCCAGCAGTGAGTCTGGTCAGCCCCAGCATTTT. Protein: CASSESGQPQHF.

This clone was picked up one time. V is TRBV14 and J is TRBJ2-3; no reliable D call. The CDR3 runs 15 residues. Trimming took off 3 bases at V and 0 bases at J, with 10 bases between the two ends. The V gene's germline CDR1 is SGHDN and CDR2 FVKESK. CDR3: CASSQGSFSTDTQYF. CDR3 sequence (DNA): TGTGCCAGCAGCCAGGGCTCCTTTAGCACAGATACGCAGTATTTT.

V is TRBV15 and J is TRBJ1-4; D is unresolved. The CDR3 contains 13 residues. Trimming took off 5 bases at V and 4 bases at J, with 8 bases between the two ends. The V gene's germline CDR1 is LNHNV and CDR2 YYDKDF (reference sequence). The CDR3 loop reads CATSPGLNEKLFF. CDR3 nucleotide sequence: TGTGCCACCAGCCCGGGCCTTAATGAAAAACTGTTTTTT. The full variable domain, completed using reference TRBV15 and TRBJ1-4, is DAMVIQNPRYQVTQFGKPVTLSCSQTLNHNVMYWYQQKSSQAPKLLFHYYDKDFNNEADTPDNFQSRRPNTSFCFLDIRSPGLGDTAMYLCATSPGLNEKLFFGSGTQLSVL.

This clone was counted only a few times. The chain employs TRBV7-9 and TRBJ1-2; the D gene is possibly TRBD1 (5 bases). CDR1 and CDR2 (germline): SEHNR, FQNEAQ (reference sequence). The CDR3 has 16 residues. With 1 base removed from V and 3 bases from J, the gap between germline ends came to 15 bases. The CDR3: CASSLGEGPLDYGYTF. CDR3 nucleotide sequence: TGTGCCAGCAGCTTAGGAGAGGGACCCCTGGACTATGGCTACACCTTC. The full variable domain, in which reference TRBV7-9 and TRBJ1-2 provide the parts outside the CDR3, is DTGVSQNPRHKITKRGQNVTFRCDPISEHNRLYWYRQTLGQGPEFLTYFQNEAQLEKSRLLSDRFSAERPKGSFSTLEIQRTEQGDSAMYLCASSLGEGPLDYGYTFGSGTRLTVV.

This clone has a handful of counts. The chain uses TRBV4-1 and TRBJ1-5; maybe TRBD1 (5 bases). Germline-derived CDR1 and CDR2 are MGHRA and YSYEKL. The germline V and J ends were trimmed by 0 bases and 0 bases, with 9 bases remaining between them. This CDR3 spans 16 amino acids. The CDR3 nucleotides read TGCGCCAGCAGCCAAGATGGGAGGGGTAGCAATCAGCCCCAGCATTTT. Translating it yields CASSQDGRGSNQPQHF.

This chain uses TRBV2 with TRBJ2-3, with D unresolved. The CDR3 runs 15 residues. Germline lookup yields CDR1 SNHLY and CDR2 FYNNEI. V dropped 6 bases and J dropped 0 bases, with 13 bases sitting between them. The CDR3 region has the DNA TGTGCCAGCAGAACCGCGGCCACTAGCACAGATACGCAGTATTTT. The encoded protein is CASRTAATSTDTQYF.

V gene TRBV29-1 combines with J gene TRBJ2-1, with 9 bases lining up with TRBD2. Germline CDR1 and CDR2: SQVTM and ANQGSEA. Trimming at V came to 1 base and at J to 13 bases, leaving 2 bases not matched to a gene. CDR3 length: 11 amino acids. The CDR3 loop is CSVEVLAGQFF. In DNA form, the CDR3 reads TGCAGCGTTGAAGTGCTAGCGGGACAGTTCTTC.

This chain connects TRBV5-4 to TRBJ2-3; 13 nucleotides match TRBD2. This CDR3 region has 15 residues. V was clipped by 4 bases and J by 1 base; unmatched bases: 0. Germline V gives CDR1 SGHNT, CDR2 YYREEE (reference sequence). The CDR3 DNA reads TGTGCCAGCAGCGGGACTAGCGGGGGCACAGATACGCAGTATTTT. It yields the protein CASSGTSGGTDTQYF.

This clone was seen a few times. Here the CDR3 reads CASSDSSTGELFF. Written as DNA, the CDR3 is TGTGCCAGCAGTGACTCTAGCACCGGGGAGCTGTTTTTT. The chain couples TRBV6-4 to TRBJ2-2; D remains unclear. V was shortened by 0 bases and J by 4 bases, with 3 bases between the two germline ends. The CDR3 length is 13 residues. Germline V lookup: CDR1 MRHNA, CDR2 SNTAGT.

V usage is TRBV9 and J usage is TRBJ1-1; tentatively, D is TRBD1 (6 bases). The CDR3 runs to 15 residues. V dropped 5 bases and J dropped 0 bases, with 14 bases sitting between them. CDR1 SGDLS and CDR2 YYNGEE come from the germline V gene. The CDR3: CASSPEGELNTEAFF. For the CDR3, the DNA is TGTGCCAGCAGTCCCGAGGGGGAATTGAACACTGAAGCTTTCTTT.

The chain uses TRBV25-1 and TRBJ2-2, with 7 bases matching TRBD2. This CDR3 spans 16 amino acids. Germline V gene data show CDR1 as MGHDK and CDR2 as SYGVNS. V shed 4 bases and J 4 bases; nucleotides not matched to a gene: 9. DNA of the CDR3: TGTGCCAGCAGTGGTTACCAGGGAGGGGTCACCGGGGAGCTGTTTTTT. Amino acid sequence: CASSGYQGGVTGELFF.

The chain is built from TRBV28 and TRBJ1-2; no definite D call. The CDR3 is 15 amino acids. CDR1 MDHEN and CDR2 SYDVKM come from the germline V gene. V dropped 6 bases and J dropped 2 bases, with 16 bases sitting between them. The CDR3 nucleotides read TGTGCCAGCAGCCAAACAGTAAGAAAAAACTATGGCTACACCTTC. This translates into CASSQTVRKNYGYTF.